Included here is one T cell receptor (beta chain) sequence, with context. In this sample, this clonotype turned up a few times. Its antigen is not yet known. No base quality values were provided; no much bigger clone lies one nucleotide off. TCRdb lists the instrument as Illumina NovaSeq 6000. TCRalpha and TCRbeta cDNA libraries were constructed by 5'RACE with constant-segment primers, with sample barcodes and unique molecular identifiers being introduced. RNA was extracted from every sample with Trizol reagent. The libraries were amplified in two PCR steps, and the second step added a second sample barcode and Illumina TruSeq adapters. Sequencing of libraries was performed on an Illumina NovaSeq with 2 x 150 bp paired-end reads. Per the authors' processing: Demultiplexing of reads and collapsing into UMI-guided consensus sequences were performed with migec v1.2.7. Using mixcr v2.1.11, UMI consensuses were aligned to TRA and TRB V and J templates and then assembled into clonotypes. Clonotypes were classified as expanded or contracted when called significant by both edgeR and NoisET, with noise models trained on biological replicates. edgeR calls used a false discovery rate-adjusted p below 0.01 and a log2 fold-change threshold of 1. PCA with hierarchical clustering of max-normalized trajectories of the 1000 most abundant clonotypes was used as exploratory dynamics analysis. The CD4 or CD8 phenotype of responding clones was assigned using the separately sequenced CD4+ and CD8+ repertoires. TCRdb applied fastp at Q25 and MiXCR to the public reads, then kept only in-frame beta chains. Entries are consolidated by CDR3 protein sequence, retaining the most common genes and DNA. The V and J calls and clone size come from TCRdb's table, not from the authors' own analysis. The sample yields roughly 550,000 distinct CDR3 sequences; roughly 22% were counted once. The ten largest clonotypes hold under 15% of the sample.

The record originates from a study of T-cell memory formation after mild COVID-19 (dated by TCRdb to about 2021). Context from the whole study: Most TCR sequence clusters were specific to one of the two donors. T-cell clones expanding and contracting after mild COVID-19 in a couple of donors were tracked by longitudinal TCRalpha and TCRbeta repertoire sequencing. Two young, previously healthy adult volunteers, one female and one male, were included in the cohort.

The paper as a whole reports these results and caveats: SARS-CoV-2 specificity was not confirmed for the second-wave clones peaking on day 37. Clones contracting from day 15 to 85 had balanced CD4/CD8 phenotypes, while a second wave expanding from day 15 to 37 was biased towards CD4+. Contracting CD4+ clones turned up mainly in the CM and EM memory subsets, whereas EMRA was where CD8+ clones were enriched. The study covered only a couple of mild cases, and larger cohorts including severe cases with pre-infection samples were considered necessary. Some responding clones were found in pre-infection memory, which suggests that pre-existing cross-reactive memory T cells took part in the SARS-CoV-2 response.

Ficoll-Paque density gradient centrifugation was used to isolate PBMCs. Material: PBMCs or a T cell subset sorted from them (not recorded which). This receptor was obtained from an adult woman who had mild COVID-19 (a few samples of this study predate the infection). The sample titles of this study are shuffled in the database, so cell type and time point are left out; the donor was told from shared clones.

This receptor carries the CDR3 CASSSTSGEYNEQFF. The nucleotide sequence is TGTGCCAGCAGTTCGACTAGCGGAGAGTACAATGAGCAGTTCTTC. Here the chain combines TRBV7-2 and TRBJ2-1, and TRBD2 aligns with 9 junction nucleotides. The germline V gene yields SGHTA for CDR1 and FQGNSA for CDR2. From the cysteine through the phenylalanine, the CDR3 covers 15 amino acids. Left in the record is the CDR3 DNA by itself, 45 bases read in frame from the first base. At the junction V is shortened by 6 bases and J by 4 bases; bases outside the gene matches: 7.